This T cell receptor (beta chain) derives from a study of blood T cell repertoires in COVID-19. Recruitment covered 25 or so US areas and drew participants whose ages spanned roughly 18 to 90 years. Data came from immunoSEQ multiplex PCR; TCRdb stores just in-frame clones and leaves some out. Among over 200,000 clones listed, more than 75% were seen once. The germline gives CDR1 MGHDK, CDR2 SYGVNS. With 4 bases removed from V and 1 base from J, the gap between germline ends came to 19 bases. The CDR3 extends over 17 amino acids. What was sequenced was PBMCs or T cells enriched from blood (not recorded which). The TCR comes from a man between 18 and 29 years old who had recovered from COVID-19. The rearrangement links TRBV25-1 to TRBJ1-1; D perhaps matches TRBD1 (5 bases). The CDR3 loop is CASSGPTGATSNTEAFF. The CDR3 DNA sequence: TGTGCCAGCAGTGGGCCCACTGGGGCCACATCGAACACTGAAGCTTTCTTT. Filled out from reference TRBV25-1 and TRBJ1-1, the complete variable domain reads EADIYQTPRYLVIGTGKKITLECSQTMGHDKMYWYQQDPGMELHLIHYSYGVNSTEKGDLSSESTVSRIRTEHFPLTLESARPSHTSQYLCASSGPTGATSNTEAFFGQGTRLTVV.